This entry lists 22 T cell receptor beta chains sequenced from one sample in a study of OX40 agonist ivuxolimab in advanced cancers. The protocol was immunoSEQ multiplex PCR, while the TCRdb copy is restricted to in-frame clones and leaves out a portion. Of about 86,000 clones in the sample, about 90% were seen once. Sequencing was performed on CD4+ or CD8+ T cells sorted from blood, taken in a trial of the OX40 agonist ivuxolimab. The receptors here all came from an adult with an advanced solid tumor such as melanoma, head and neck, liver or kidney cancer.

The CDR3 loop reads CAWTGTSSDTQYF. The CDR3 nucleotides are TGTGCCTGGACCGGGACTAGTTCAGATACGCAGTATTTT. The genes are TRBV30 and TRBJ2-3; 8 bases map to TRBD2. Germline V gene sequence: CDR1 GTSNPN, CDR2 SVGIG (reference sequence). Trimming cost V 4 bases and J 4 bases; bases outside gene matches: 4. The CDR3 is made up of 13 amino acids.

This chain joins TRBV5-6 and TRBJ2-1, with 9 positions matching TRBD1. V was pared by 6 bases and J by 1 base, with 5 bases of the junction left unmatched. Germline CDR1 is SGHDT and CDR2 is YYEEEE. This CDR3 contains 15 residues. The CDR3, as DNA: TGTGCCAGCATGATGACAGGGGGGTCCTACAATGAGCAGTTCTTC. This encodes CASMMTGGSYNEQFF.

The rearrangement joins TRBV5-1 to TRBJ2-3, with D perhaps TRBD1 or TRBD2 (5 bases each). Trimming removed 3 bases from V and 2 bases from J, with 16 bases in between. There are 16 residues in the CDR3. Germline CDR1 and CDR2: SGHRS and YFSETQ. The CDR3 protein is CASSSSGWGSTDTQYF. The CDR3 DNA reads as TGCGCCAGCAGCTCCTCAGGATGGGGGTCCACAGATACGCAGTATTTT. Based on the CDR3 plus reference TRBV5-1 and TRBJ2-3, the full variable domain is KAGVTQTPRYLIKTRGQQVTLSCSPISGHRSVSWYQQTPGQGLQFLFEYFSETQRNKGNFPGRFSGRQFSNSRSEMNVSTLELGDSALYLCASSSSGWGSTDTQYFGPGTRLTVL.

The chain uses TRBV7-9 and TRBJ2-3, with 8 bases fitting TRBD2. CDR1 and CDR2 (germline): SEHNR, FQNEAQ (reference sequence). This CDR3 has 17 amino acids. V trimming: 5 bases; J trimming: 2 bases; junction bases outside the gene matches: 12. CDR3 nucleotide sequence: TGTGCCAGCAGCGAAAGACTAGCGCGAATAACCACAGATACGCAGTATTTT. It specifies CASSERLARITTDTQYF.

This chain links TRBV4-1 with TRBJ1-1, with D uncertain. Germline CDR1 and CDR2: MGHRA and YSYEKL. This CDR3 is 13 amino acids long. V shed 1 base and J shed 11 bases, with 14 bases lying between them. CDR3 coding DNA: TGCGCCAGCAGCCAAGCCCCCCCCCTCGGGGCTTTCTTT. Translated: CASSQAPPLGAFF.

The J gene is TRBJ2-3, the V gene TRBV27; 10 nucleotides align to TRBD2. V lost 3 bases and J lost 0; bases outside the gene matches: 12. Germline V gene data show CDR1 as MNHEY and CDR2 as SMNVEV (reference sequence). The CDR3 totals 19 residues. CDR3 DNA: TGTGCCAGCAGTTTTGACGGCCTAGCGGGAGCCTTTAGCACAGATACGCAGTATTTT. It yields the protein CASSFDGLAGAFSTDTQYF.

The CDR3 DNA reads TGTGCCAGCAGCCCCAAGACAGGGCCCTCCTACAATGAGCAGTTCTTC. As protein: CASSPKTGPSYNEQFF. The chain uses TRBV11-2 and TRBJ2-1; 7 bases align to TRBD1. The germline V gene encodes CDR1 SGHAT and CDR2 FQNNGV. Germline trimming cut 5 bases from V and 0 bases from J; bases unmatched to any gene: 7. CDR3 length: 16 amino acids.

This clone appeared once. The CDR3 sequence is CASSLDFVTSHEQYF. CDR3 bases: TGTGCCAGCAGCTTAGATTTCGTCACTAGTCACGAGCAGTACTTC. The V gene is TRBV11-3, the J gene TRBJ2-7, with a tentative D call TRBD2 (5 bases). The CDR3 contains 15 residues. The V end lost 0 bases, the J end lost 5 bases, and 14 bases lay between the germline ends. Germline-derived CDR1 and CDR2 are SGHNT and YENEEA.

The genes are TRBV30 and TRBJ2-7, with 10 bases aligning to TRBD1. The CDR3 extends over 15 amino acids. V gave up 2 bases and J gave up 5 bases; unmatched junction bases: 9. Germline V CDR1 and CDR2: GTSNPN, SVGIG (reference sequence). The CDR3 is CAWSTGQGHIDEQYF. DNA for the CDR3: TGTGCCTGGAGTACGGGACAGGGGCATATTGACGAGCAGTACTTC.

The chain is built from TRBV28 and TRBJ2-5, with TRBD1 matching 7 bases. The junction had 9 bases not matched to a gene; V was cut back by 3 bases and J by 2 bases. This CDR3 region has 16 residues. Germline loops: CDR1 MDHEN, CDR2 SYDVKM. The CDR3 region has the DNA TGTGCCAGCAGTTTTCGACAGGGATGGGAGCAAGAGACCCAGTACTTC. Its protein is CASSFRQGWEQETQYF.

This rearrangement joins TRBV7-2 to TRBJ2-1, with D perhaps TRBD1 (5 bases). Trimming left V 1 base short and J 0 bases short, with 10 bases between. Germline assignment: CDR1 SGHTA and CDR2 FQGNSA. This CDR3 has 16 amino acids. DNA for the CDR3: TGTGCCAGCAGCTTAGTCCGACAGAGCTCCTACAATGAGCAGTTCTTC. This gives the protein CASSLVRQSSYNEQFF.

CDR3 DNA sequence: TGCGCCAGCAGCTTCCTTGGGGAGAGCTATGGCTACACCTTC. Translating it yields CASSFLGESYGYTF. This sequence joins TRBV5-1 and TRBJ1-2, with D unclear. Trimming pared 2 bases from V and 4 bases from J, leaving 12 bases between. The CDR3 extends over 14 amino acids. Looked up from germline, CDR1 is SGHRS and CDR2 is YFSETQ.

V usage is TRBV4-1 and J usage is TRBJ2-2; D may correspond to TRBD1 or TRBD2 (5 bases each). Between the trimmed V and J ends, which lost 4 bases and 7 bases, there was a span of 13 bases. The CDR3 runs 14 residues. Germline CDR1 reads MGHRA; CDR2 reads YSYEKL. The CDR3 nucleotides are TGCGCCAGCAGCCCCCGTTGGGGGAACGGGGAGCTGTTTTTT. It is translated as CASSPRWGNGELFF.

In DNA form, the CDR3 reads TGTGCCAGCCGCCGGACAGGGAGGGACACTGAAGCTTTCTTT. Translating gives CASRRTGRDTEAFF. The chain carries TRBV27 and TRBJ1-1; TRBD1 matches 8 bases. The germline V gene encodes CDR1 MNHEY and CDR2 SMNVEV (reference sequence). V lost 8 bases to trimming and J lost 3 bases; unmatched junction nucleotides: 8. The CDR3 runs 14 residues.

The V call is TRBV5-8, the J call TRBJ1-1; 7 nucleotides match TRBD1. This CDR3 is 12 amino acids long. The trim removed 3 bases at V and 7 bases at J, leaving 3 bases unmatched. Germline V CDR1 and CDR2: SGHTS, YDEGEE. The DNA for the CDR3 is TGTGCCAGCAGCTCACACAGGGGTGAAGCTTTCTTT. This gives the protein CASSSHRGEAFF.

The V call is TRBV6-5, the J call TRBJ1-1; D not certain. Trimming took off 6 bases at V and 4 bases at J, with 18 bases between the two ends. CDR1 is MNHEY and CDR2 is SVGAGI in the germline V gene. The CDR3 sequence is 15 residues long. The CDR3 DNA is TGTGCCAGCAGGTCCCCGGGCCTCGCTTTCACTGAAGCTTTCTTT. This translates into CASRSPGLAFTEAFF.

The chain carries TRBV19 and TRBJ2-2; 10 nucleotides agree with TRBD2. The CDR3 runs 15 residues. CDR1 and CDR2 from the germline V gene are LNHDA and SQIVND (reference sequence). V dropped 5 bases and J dropped 5; count of bases not matched to a gene: 5. In nucleotides, the CDR3 is TGTGCCAGTAGTCCCTCTAGCGGGAGTACCGGGGAGCTGTTTTTT. Translating gives CASSPSSGSTGELFF.

The gene calls are TRBV7-3 and TRBJ2-1; D unclear. The CDR3 length is 16 residues. Trimming removed 5 bases at V and 0 bases at J, with 14 bases between. Germline V CDR1 and CDR2: SGHTA, FQGTGA. CDR3: CASSKRKSSSYNEQFF. The CDR3 DNA is TGTGCCAGCAGCAAAAGGAAGTCGAGCTCCTACAATGAGCAGTTCTTC.

The chain recombines TRBV7-8 with TRBJ1-3, with D tentatively TRBD1 (5 bases). The length of the CDR3 is 15 residues. The V gene lost 6 bases and the J gene lost 0 bases, with 12 bases spanning the gap. CDR1 and CDR2 (germline): SGHVS, FQNEAQ. Here the CDR3 DNA reads TGTGCCAGCAGAAGAGGGGCAGGCTCTGGAAACACCATATATTTT. Amino acid sequence: CASRRGAGSGNTIYF.

J is TRBJ1-2 and V is TRBV6-1, with D possibly being TRBD1 (5 bases). This CDR3 contains 13 residues. V was clipped by 7 bases and J by 5 bases, with 14 bases between them. Germline lookup yields CDR1 MNHNS and CDR2 SASEGT. This chain's CDR3 is CASIEGQDYGYTF. The CDR3 nucleotides read TGTGCCAGCATTGAGGGGCAAGATTATGGCTACACCTTC.

A few counts support this clone. Germline is not matched at one junction end, which may reflect a read error. The sample contains more than one DNA sequence encoding this CDR3. The chain recombines TRBV4-1 with TRBJ2-7; TRBD2 matches at 8 bases. The germline V gene encodes CDR1 MGHRA and CDR2 YSYEKL. This CDR3 contains 15 residues. CDR3 protein: CASSQDLAGSYEQYF. The CDR3 nucleotides read TGTGCCAGCAGCCAAGATCTAGCGGGCTCCTACGAGCAGTACTTC.

This chain links TRBV13 with TRBJ2-1; D remains unclear. The length of the CDR3 is 14 residues. In germline, CDR1 is PRHDT, CDR2 FYEKMQ (reference sequence). V was cut by 5 bases and J by 5 bases, with 13 bases left in between. The CDR3 DNA is TGTGCCAGCAGCCTGCCTTCGTTAAACAATGAGCAGTTCTTC. This translates into CASSLPSLNNEQFF. Based on the CDR3 plus reference TRBV13 and TRBJ2-1, the full variable domain is AAGVIQSPRHLIKEKRETATLKCYPIPRHDTVYWYQQGPGQDPQFLISFYEKMQSDKGSIPDRFSAQQFSDYHSELNMSSLELGDSALYFCASSLPSLNNEQFFGPGTRLTVL.